The clone carrying this T cell receptor beta chain has a count of ten or more. Its matching antigen is unknown. This sample was taken from a study of T-cell reconstitution after alpha-beta-depleted transplantation in children. For TCRbeta, the library was prepared with unique molecular identifiers. Via MiXCR, TCRdb re-called the PCR reads, giving one row per CDR3 protein. The sample gives roughly 500,000 distinct CDR3 sequences, roughly 10% of which show up once; 2% to 2.5% is in the top ten. Overall study results and limits: Surviving recipient T cells and intrathymic progenitors accounted for some patients' high TCRbeta diversity at day 60. From newly produced T cells came most of the T-cell counts and diversity one year after transplant.

The germline V gene has CDR1 SQVTM and CDR2 ANQGSEA. The CDR3 loop spans 11 amino acids. Trimming removed 7 bases from V and 7 bases from J; junction bases left unmatched: 4. This clonotype was sampled from a child under 10 years old with inherited bone marrow failure, due to receive a stem cell transplant. V gene TRBV29-1 combines with J gene TRBJ2-4, with 7 bases matching TRBD1. This specimen was PBMCs, taken before TCRalphabeta/CD19-depleted stem cell transplant. The CDR3, as DNA: TGCAGCGCCACAGGGGCGAACATTCAGTACTTC. Translated: CSATGANIQYF. The whole variable domain, filled in from reference TRBV29-1 and TRBJ2-4, reads SAVISQKPSRDICQRGTSLTIQCQVDSQVTMMFWYRQQPGQSLTLIATANQGSEATYESGFVIDKFPISRPNLTFSTLTVSNMSPEDSSIYLCSATGANIQYFGAGTRLSVL.